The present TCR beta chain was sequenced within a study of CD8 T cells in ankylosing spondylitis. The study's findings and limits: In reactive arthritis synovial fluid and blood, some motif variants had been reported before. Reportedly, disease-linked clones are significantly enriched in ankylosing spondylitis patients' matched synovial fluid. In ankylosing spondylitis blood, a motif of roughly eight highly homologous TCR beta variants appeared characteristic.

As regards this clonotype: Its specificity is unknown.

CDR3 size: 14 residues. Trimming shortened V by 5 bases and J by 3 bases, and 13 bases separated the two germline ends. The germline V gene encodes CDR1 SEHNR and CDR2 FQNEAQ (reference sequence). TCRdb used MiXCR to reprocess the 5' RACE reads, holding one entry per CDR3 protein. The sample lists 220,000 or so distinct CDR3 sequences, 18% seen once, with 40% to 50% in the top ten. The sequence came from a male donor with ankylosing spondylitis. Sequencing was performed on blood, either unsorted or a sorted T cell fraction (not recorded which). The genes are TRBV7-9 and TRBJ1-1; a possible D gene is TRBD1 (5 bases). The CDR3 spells CASSPPGGDTEAFF. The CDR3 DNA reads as TGTGCCAGCAGCCCCCCGGGAGGGGACACTGAAGCTTTCTTT. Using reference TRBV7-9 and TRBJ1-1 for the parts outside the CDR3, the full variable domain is DTGVSQNPRHKITKRGQNVTFRCDPISEHNRLYWYRQTLGQGPEFLTYFQNEAQLEKSRLLSDRFSAERPKGSFSTLEIQRTEQGDSAMYLCASSPPGGDTEAFFGQGTRLTVV.